Presented here are 5 T cell receptor beta chains from one specimen sequenced in a study of neurological immune-mediated disorders. One entry per CDR3 protein results from TCRdb running MiXCR on the 5' RACE reads. The table lists 11,000 to 15,000 distinct CDR3 sequences, under 15% of them singletons. Sequencing was carried out using CD8+ T cells from blood. The origin of the receptors is a female donor with HTLV-1-associated myelopathy (HAM/TSP).

This clonotype was counted at least ten times. This rearrangement joins TRBV13 to TRBJ2-1; possibly TRBD2 for D (6 bases). This CDR3 region has 22 residues. The ends were cut back, 5 bases at V and 0 bases at J, with 32 bases in the middle. In germline, CDR1 is PRHDT, CDR2 FYEKMQ (reference sequence). For the CDR3, the DNA is TGTGCCAGCAGCCGAGTGGACGATCCGGGACTCCTCCCGCCTTCCTCCTACAATGAGCAGTTCTTC. The encoded protein is CASSRVDDPGLLPPSSYNEQFF.

The chain is built from TRBV5-1 and TRBJ2-1, with D uncertain. CDR3 length: 12 amino acids. V lost 7 bases, J lost 10 bases, and 15 bases lay in between. Germline assignment: CDR1 SGHRS and CDR2 YFSETQ. This CDR3 reads CASRQGPEEQFF. The CDR3 nucleotides are TGCGCCAGCCGCCAAGGCCCTGAGGAGCAGTTCTTC.

This clonotype was counted ten times or more. This chain uses TRBV4-2 with TRBJ2-3, with TRBD2 identical over 8 bases. The V gene end was trimmed by 4 bases and the J gene end by 5 bases; junction bases not matched to a gene: 20. Germline V lookup: CDR1 LGHNA, CDR2 YNFKEQ. The length of the CDR3 is 19 residues. The CDR3 DNA reads as TGTGCCAGCAGCCCATACTCCAGGGTAGCGGGGAAGCGGGAAGATACGCAGTATTTT. Protein: CASSPYSRVAGKREDTQYF.

This clonotype has a count of ten or more. The V gene is TRBV4-1, the J gene TRBJ1-6, with D perhaps TRBD1 (5 bases). This CDR3 contains 15 residues. Trimming left V 0 bases short and J 9 bases short, with 12 bases between. CDR1 MGHRA and CDR2 YSYEKL come from the germline V gene. The CDR3 is CASSQDPGGASPLHF. CDR3 DNA sequence: TGCGCCAGCAGCCAAGACCCCGGGGGAGCTTCACCCCTCCACTTT.

The chain has TRBV25-1 and TRBJ2-2, with 14 nucleotides matching TRBD2. The length of the CDR3 is 17 residues. Losses at the gene ends were 1 base for V and 5 bases for J; bases not matched to a gene: 3. From germline, CDR1 is MGHDK and CDR2 SYGVNS. CDR3 sequence: CASSEWGTSGSTGELFF. CDR3 in DNA: TGTGCCAGCAGTGAATGGGGGACTAGCGGGAGTACCGGGGAGCTGTTTTTT.